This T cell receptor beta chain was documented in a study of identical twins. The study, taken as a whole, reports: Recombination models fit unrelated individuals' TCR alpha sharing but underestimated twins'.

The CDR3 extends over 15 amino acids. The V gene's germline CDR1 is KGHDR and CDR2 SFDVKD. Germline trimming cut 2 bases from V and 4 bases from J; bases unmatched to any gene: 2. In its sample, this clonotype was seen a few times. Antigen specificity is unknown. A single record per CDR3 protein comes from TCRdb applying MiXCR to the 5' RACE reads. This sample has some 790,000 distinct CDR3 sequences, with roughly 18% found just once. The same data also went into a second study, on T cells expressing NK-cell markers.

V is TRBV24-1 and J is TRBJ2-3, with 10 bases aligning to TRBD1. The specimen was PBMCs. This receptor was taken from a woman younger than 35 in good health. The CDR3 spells CATSDSGTGADTQYF. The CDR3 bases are TGTGCCACCAGTGATTCCGGGACAGGGGCAGATACGCAGTATTTT.